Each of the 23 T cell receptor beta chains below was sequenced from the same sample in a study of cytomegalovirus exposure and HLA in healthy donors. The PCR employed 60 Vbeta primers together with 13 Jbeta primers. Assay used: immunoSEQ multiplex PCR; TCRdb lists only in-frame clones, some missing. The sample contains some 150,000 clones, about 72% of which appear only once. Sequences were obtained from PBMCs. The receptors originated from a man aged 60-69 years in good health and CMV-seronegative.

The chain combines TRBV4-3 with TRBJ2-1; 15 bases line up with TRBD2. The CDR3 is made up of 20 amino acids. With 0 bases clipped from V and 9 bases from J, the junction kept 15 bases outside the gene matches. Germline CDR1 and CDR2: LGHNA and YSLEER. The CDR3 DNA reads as TGCGCCAGCAGCCAAGAATCAGGCGGACTAGCGGGGGGGCCATTTGGTGAGCAGTTCTTC. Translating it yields CASSQESGGLAGGPFGEQFF.

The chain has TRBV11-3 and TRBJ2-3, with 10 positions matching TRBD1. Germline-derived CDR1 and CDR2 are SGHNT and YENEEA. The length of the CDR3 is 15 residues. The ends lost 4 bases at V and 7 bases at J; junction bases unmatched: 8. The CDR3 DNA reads TGTGCCAGCAGCTCGCTGGGGACAGGGGTCAATACGCAGTATTTT. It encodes CASSSLGTGVNTQYF.

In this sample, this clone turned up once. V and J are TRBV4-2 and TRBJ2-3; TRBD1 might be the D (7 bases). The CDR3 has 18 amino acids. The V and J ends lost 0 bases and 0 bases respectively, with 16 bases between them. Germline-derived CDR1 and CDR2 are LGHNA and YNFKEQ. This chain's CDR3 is CASSQDLPQGGSTDTQYF. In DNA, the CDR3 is TGTGCCAGCAGCCAAGATCTTCCCCAGGGGGGAAGCACAGATACGCAGTATTTT.

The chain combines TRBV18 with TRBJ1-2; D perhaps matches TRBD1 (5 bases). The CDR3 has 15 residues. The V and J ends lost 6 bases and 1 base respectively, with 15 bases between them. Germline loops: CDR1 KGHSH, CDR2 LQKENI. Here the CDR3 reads CASSPSTDFNYGYTF. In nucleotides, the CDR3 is TGTGCCAGCTCTCCCTCGACAGATTTTAACTATGGCTACACCTTC.

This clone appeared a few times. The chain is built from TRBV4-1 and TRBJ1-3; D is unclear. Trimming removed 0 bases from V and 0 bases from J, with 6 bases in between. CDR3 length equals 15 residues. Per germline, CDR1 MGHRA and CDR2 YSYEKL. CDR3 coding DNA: TGCGCCAGCAGCCAAGATAACACCTCTGGAAACACCATATATTTT. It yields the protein CASSQDNTSGNTIYF.

CDR3 sequence reads: CASSQLSGGATDTQYF. CDR3 in DNA: TGTGCCAGCAGCCAACTTAGCGGGGGGGCCACAGATACGCAGTATTTT. The chain is built from TRBV11-2 and TRBJ2-3; TRBD2 matches at 11 bases. Germline-derived CDR1 and CDR2 are SGHAT and FQNNGV. With V trimmed by 5 bases and J by 2 bases, 6 bases remained unmatched. The CDR3 runs to 16 residues.

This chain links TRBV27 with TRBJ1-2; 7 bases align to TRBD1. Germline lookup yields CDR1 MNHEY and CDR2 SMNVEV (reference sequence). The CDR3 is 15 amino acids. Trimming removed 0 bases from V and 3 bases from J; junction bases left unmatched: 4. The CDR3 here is CASSLSATGYYGYTF. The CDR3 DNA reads TGTGCCAGCAGTTTATCCGCGACAGGGTACTATGGCTACACCTTC.

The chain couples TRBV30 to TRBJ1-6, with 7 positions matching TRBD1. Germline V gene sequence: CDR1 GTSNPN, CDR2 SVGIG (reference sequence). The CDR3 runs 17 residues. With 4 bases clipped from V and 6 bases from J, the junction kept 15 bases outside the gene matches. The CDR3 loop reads CAWTVETPQGPNSPLHF. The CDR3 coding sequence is TGTGCCTGGACCGTAGAAACCCCACAGGGGCCTAATTCACCCCTCCACTTT.

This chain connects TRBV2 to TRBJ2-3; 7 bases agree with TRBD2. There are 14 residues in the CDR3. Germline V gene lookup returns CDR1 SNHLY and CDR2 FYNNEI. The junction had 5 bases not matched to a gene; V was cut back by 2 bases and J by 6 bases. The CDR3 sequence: CASSEPSGKDTQYF. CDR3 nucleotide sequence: TGTGCCAGCAGTGAACCAAGCGGGAAGGATACGCAGTATTTT.

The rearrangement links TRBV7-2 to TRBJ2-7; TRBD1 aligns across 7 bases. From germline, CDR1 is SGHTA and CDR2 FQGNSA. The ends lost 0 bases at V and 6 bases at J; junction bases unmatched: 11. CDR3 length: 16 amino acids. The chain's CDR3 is CASSLAPGGMQGEQYF. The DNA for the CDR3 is TGTGCCAGCAGCTTAGCCCCAGGGGGTATGCAGGGCGAGCAGTACTTC.

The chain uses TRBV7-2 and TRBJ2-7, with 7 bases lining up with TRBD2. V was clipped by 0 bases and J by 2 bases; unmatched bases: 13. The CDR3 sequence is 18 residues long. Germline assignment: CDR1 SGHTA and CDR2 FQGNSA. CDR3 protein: CASSLALTGATSPYEQYF. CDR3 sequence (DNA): TGTGCCAGCAGCTTAGCGCTAACGGGAGCGACTAGCCCCTACGAGCAGTACTTC.

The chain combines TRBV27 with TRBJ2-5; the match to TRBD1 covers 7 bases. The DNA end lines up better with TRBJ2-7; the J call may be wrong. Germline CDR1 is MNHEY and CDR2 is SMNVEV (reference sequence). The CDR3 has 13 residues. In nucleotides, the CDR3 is TGTGCCAGCAGTTTAGAGGGGGCTGGCGAGCAGTACTTC. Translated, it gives CASSLEGAGEQYF.

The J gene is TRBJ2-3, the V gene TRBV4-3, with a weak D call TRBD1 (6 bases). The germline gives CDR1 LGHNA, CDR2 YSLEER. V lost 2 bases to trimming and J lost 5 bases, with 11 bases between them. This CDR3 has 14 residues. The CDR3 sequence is CASSQLQGVDTQYF. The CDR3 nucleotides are TGCGCCAGCAGCCAATTACAGGGTGTAGATACGCAGTATTTT.

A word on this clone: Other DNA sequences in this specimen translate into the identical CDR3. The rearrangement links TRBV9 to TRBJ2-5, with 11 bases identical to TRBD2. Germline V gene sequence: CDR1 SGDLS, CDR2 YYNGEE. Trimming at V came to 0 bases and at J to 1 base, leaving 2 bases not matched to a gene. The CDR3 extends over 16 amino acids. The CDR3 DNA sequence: TGTGCCAGCAGCGTAGCTACTAGCGGGGGCCAAGAGACCCAGTACTTC. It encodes CASSVATSGGQETQYF.

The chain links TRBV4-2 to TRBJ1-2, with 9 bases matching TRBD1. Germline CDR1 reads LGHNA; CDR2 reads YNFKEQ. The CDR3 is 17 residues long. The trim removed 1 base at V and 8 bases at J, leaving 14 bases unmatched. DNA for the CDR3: TGTGCCAGCAGCCAAGTCCTCGGGACAGGGATTGACGGGGGCTACACCTTC. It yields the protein CASSQVLGTGIDGGYTF.

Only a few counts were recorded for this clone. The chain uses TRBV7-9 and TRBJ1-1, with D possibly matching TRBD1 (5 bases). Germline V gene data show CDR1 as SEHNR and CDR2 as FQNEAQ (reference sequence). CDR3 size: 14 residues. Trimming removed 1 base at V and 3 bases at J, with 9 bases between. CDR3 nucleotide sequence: TGTGCCAGCAGCTTAGAGGGGTCTGACACTGAAGCTTTCTTT. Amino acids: CASSLEGSDTEAFF.

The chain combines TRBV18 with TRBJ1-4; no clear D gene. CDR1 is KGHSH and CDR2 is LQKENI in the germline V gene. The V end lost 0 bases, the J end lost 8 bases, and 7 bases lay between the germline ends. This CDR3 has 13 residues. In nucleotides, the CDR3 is TGTGCCAGCTCACCACCATCGGGGGAAAAACTGTTTTTT. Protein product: CASSPPSGEKLFF. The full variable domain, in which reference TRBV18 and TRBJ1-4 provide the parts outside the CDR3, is NAGVMQNPRHLVRRRGQEARLRCSPMKGHSHVYWYRQLPEEGLKFMVYLQKENIIDESGMPKERFSAEFPKEGPSILRIQQVVRGDSAAYFCASSPPSGEKLFFGSGTQLSVL.

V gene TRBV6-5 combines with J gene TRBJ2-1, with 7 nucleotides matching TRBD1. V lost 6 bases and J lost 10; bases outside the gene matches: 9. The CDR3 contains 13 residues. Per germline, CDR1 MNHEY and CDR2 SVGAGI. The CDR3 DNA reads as TGTGCCAGCAGCCAGGGGGTTTTCCTAGAGCAGTTCTTC. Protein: CASSQGVFLEQFF.

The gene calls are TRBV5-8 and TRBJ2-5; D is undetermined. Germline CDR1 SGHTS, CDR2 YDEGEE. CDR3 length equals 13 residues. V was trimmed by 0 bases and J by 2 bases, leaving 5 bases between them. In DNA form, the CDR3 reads TGTGCCAGCAGCTTGGGTAGTCAAGAGACCCAGTACTTC. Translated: CASSLGSQETQYF. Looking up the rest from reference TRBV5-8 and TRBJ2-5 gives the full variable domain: EAGVTQSPTHLIKTRGQQATLRCSPISGHTSVYWYQQALGLGLQFLLWYDEGEERNRGNFPPRFSGRQFPNYSSELNVNALELEDSALYLCASSLGSQETQYFGPGTRLLVL.

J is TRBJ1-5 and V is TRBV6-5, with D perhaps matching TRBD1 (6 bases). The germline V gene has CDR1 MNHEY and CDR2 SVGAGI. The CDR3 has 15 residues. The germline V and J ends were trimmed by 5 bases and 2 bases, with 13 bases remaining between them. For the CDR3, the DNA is TGTGCCAGCAGTGTACAGGGTCCTGGCAATCAGCCCCAGCATTTT. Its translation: CASSVQGPGNQPQHF.

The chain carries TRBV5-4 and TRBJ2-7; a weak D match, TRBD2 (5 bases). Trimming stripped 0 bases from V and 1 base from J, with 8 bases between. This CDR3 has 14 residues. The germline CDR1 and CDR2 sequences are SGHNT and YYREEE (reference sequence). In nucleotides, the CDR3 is TGTGCCAGCAGCTTGGTCGGGGAATCCTACGAGCAGTACTTC. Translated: CASSLVGESYEQYF. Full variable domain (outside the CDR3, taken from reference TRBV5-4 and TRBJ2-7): ETGVTQSPTHLIKTRGQQVTLRCSSQSGHNTVSWYQQALGQGPQFIFQYYREEENGRGNFPPRFSGLQFPNYSSELNVNALELDDSALYLCASSLVGESYEQYFGPGTRLTVT.

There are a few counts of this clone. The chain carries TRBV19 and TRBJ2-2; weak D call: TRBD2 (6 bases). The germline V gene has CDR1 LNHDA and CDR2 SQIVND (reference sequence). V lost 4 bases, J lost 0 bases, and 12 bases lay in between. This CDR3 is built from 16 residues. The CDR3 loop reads CASSTRVAANTGELFF. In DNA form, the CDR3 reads TGTGCCAGTAGTACCAGGGTAGCGGCGAACACCGGGGAGCTGTTTTTT. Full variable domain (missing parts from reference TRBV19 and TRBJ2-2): DGGITQSPKYLFRKEGQNVTLSCEQNLNHDAMYWYRQDPGQGLRLIYYSQIVNDFQKGDIAEGYSVSREKKESFPLTVTSAQKNPTAFYLCASSTRVAANTGELFFGEGSRLTVL.

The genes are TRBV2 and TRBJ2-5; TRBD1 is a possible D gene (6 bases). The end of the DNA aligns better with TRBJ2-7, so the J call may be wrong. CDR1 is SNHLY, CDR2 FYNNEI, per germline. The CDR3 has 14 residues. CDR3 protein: CASKRDTRSYEQYF. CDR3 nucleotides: TGTGCCAGCAAACGGGACACCCGTTCCTACGAGCAGTACTTC.